Sequencing of this TCR beta chain was carried out in a study of shared clonotypes between healthy human individuals. With regard to this clone: Its antigen is not known. Other DNA sequences in this sample translate to the same CDR3.

CDR3 size: 11 residues. V was pared by 2 bases and J by 3 bases, with 5 bases between. Germline loops: CDR1 DFQATT, CDR2 SNEGSKA (reference sequence). An even split of each subset's genomic DNA across several immunoSEQ plates was performed. Produced via immunoSEQ multiplex PCR; TCRdb's table is partial and in-frame only. This table has around 2.5 million clones, approximately 93% appearing once. Study findings and constraints: Generally, naive subsets (rather than memory subsets) showed larger estimated richness. Donors were few, which limited the genetic and exposure-history diversity represented. Across a handful of donors, naive CD4 shared 5% to 6.5%, naive CD8 3.5% to 4%, memory CD4 2% to 2.5%, memory CD8 0.4% to 0.5%.

The sample consisted of naive CD4+ T cells from PBMCs. As to subset: CD45RA+ positively selected. The sequence derives from a man aged 18 to 35 in good health. Some clones in this sample may be carry-over from other donors' samples. This chain uses TRBV20-1 with TRBJ2-7; D remains ambiguous. CDR3 loop: CSARPNYEQYF. The CDR3 DNA sequence: TGCAGTGCTAGACCGAACTACGAGCAGTACTTC.